The rows below give T cell receptor beta chains drawn from one sample of a study of a mutant IDH1 vaccine in newly diagnosed glioma. For these TCRs, the target antigens are not known. Using immunoSEQ multiplex PCR, the repertoire was profiled, and TCRdb retains in-frame clones only, with some absent. This repertoire shows approximately 66,000 clones, approximately 81% found once; its top ten account for 3.5% to 4.5%. The sample was PBMCs, taken from a glioma patient whose treatment included an IDH1 peptide vaccine. The source is a man aged 30 to 45 with glioma. The CDR3 runs from the conserved cysteine through the conserved F or W. Each record gives: CDR3 length, clone size, V gene, J gene, D gene, CDR3 protein, CDR3 DNA. D genes are given only for firm matches. A row's size may be missing; if present it is once, few, many or a size class.

CDR3 length: 17
clone size: -
V gene: TRBV5-1
J gene: TRBJ2-3
D gene: TRBD2
CDR3 protein: CASSSVPGLAFADTQYF
CDR3 DNA: TGCGCCAGCAGTTCAGTCCCGGGACTAGCATTTGCAGATACGCAGTATTTT

CDR3 length: 11
clone size: -
V gene: TRBV20-1
J gene: TRBJ1-2
D gene: -
CDR3 protein: CSAAGRDGYTF
CDR3 DNA: TGCAGTGCCGCGGGGCGGGATGGCTACACCTTC

CDR3 length: 13
clone size: few
V gene: TRBV27
J gene: TRBJ1-1
D gene: TRBD1
CDR3 protein: CASRGQGDTEAFF
CDR3 DNA: TGTGCCAGCAGGGGACAGGGGGATACTGAAGCTTTCTTT

CDR3 length: 21
clone size: -
V gene: TRBV2
J gene: TRBJ1-4
D gene: TRBD1
CDR3 protein: CASSGPYRGEGGVLPNEKLFF
CDR3 DNA: TGTGCCAGCAGTGGCCCCTACAGGGGTGAGGGCGGGGTCCTTCCTAATGAAAAACTGTTTTTT

CDR3 length: 15
clone size: -
V gene: TRBV5-5
J gene: TRBJ1-2
D gene: -
CDR3 protein: CASSDQQGPVYGYTF
CDR3 DNA: TGTGCCAGCAGCGATCAACAGGGTCCAGTGTATGGCTACACCTTC

CDR3 length: 13
clone size: -
V gene: TRBV4-1
J gene: TRBJ2-3
D gene: -
CDR3 protein: CASSLQGTDTQYF
CDR3 DNA: TGCGCCAGCAGCCTCCAGGGGACAGATACGCAGTATTTT

CDR3 length: 15
clone size: -
V gene: TRBV10-2
J gene: TRBJ2-7
D gene: TRBD1
CDR3 protein: CASSDQGDRVYEQYF
CDR3 DNA: TGCGCCAGCAGTGACCAGGGGGACAGGGTGTACGAGCAGTACTTC

CDR3 length: 15
clone size: -
V gene: TRBV19
J gene: TRBJ2-5
D gene: TRBD1
CDR3 protein: CASSIGQGSTETQYF
CDR3 DNA: TGTGCCAGTAGTATAGGACAGGGGTCCACGGAGACCCAGTACTTC

CDR3 length: 16
clone size: -
V gene: TRBV9
J gene: TRBJ2-6
D gene: -
CDR3 protein: CASSDSQASGANVLTF
CDR3 DNA: TGTGCCAGCAGCGATTCCCAAGCCTCTGGGGCCAACGTCCTGACTTTC

CDR3 length: 12
clone size: -
V gene: TRBV19
J gene: TRBJ1-2
D gene: -
CDR3 protein: CASSISGYGYTF
CDR3 DNA: TGTGCCAGTAGTATATCCGGCTATGGCTACACCTTC

CDR3 length: 15
clone size: -
V gene: TRBV2
J gene: TRBJ1-1
D gene: TRBD1
CDR3 protein: CASSRDRGRGTEAFF
CDR3 DNA: TGTGCCAGCAGCCGGGACAGGGGGCGCGGGACTGAAGCTTTCTTT